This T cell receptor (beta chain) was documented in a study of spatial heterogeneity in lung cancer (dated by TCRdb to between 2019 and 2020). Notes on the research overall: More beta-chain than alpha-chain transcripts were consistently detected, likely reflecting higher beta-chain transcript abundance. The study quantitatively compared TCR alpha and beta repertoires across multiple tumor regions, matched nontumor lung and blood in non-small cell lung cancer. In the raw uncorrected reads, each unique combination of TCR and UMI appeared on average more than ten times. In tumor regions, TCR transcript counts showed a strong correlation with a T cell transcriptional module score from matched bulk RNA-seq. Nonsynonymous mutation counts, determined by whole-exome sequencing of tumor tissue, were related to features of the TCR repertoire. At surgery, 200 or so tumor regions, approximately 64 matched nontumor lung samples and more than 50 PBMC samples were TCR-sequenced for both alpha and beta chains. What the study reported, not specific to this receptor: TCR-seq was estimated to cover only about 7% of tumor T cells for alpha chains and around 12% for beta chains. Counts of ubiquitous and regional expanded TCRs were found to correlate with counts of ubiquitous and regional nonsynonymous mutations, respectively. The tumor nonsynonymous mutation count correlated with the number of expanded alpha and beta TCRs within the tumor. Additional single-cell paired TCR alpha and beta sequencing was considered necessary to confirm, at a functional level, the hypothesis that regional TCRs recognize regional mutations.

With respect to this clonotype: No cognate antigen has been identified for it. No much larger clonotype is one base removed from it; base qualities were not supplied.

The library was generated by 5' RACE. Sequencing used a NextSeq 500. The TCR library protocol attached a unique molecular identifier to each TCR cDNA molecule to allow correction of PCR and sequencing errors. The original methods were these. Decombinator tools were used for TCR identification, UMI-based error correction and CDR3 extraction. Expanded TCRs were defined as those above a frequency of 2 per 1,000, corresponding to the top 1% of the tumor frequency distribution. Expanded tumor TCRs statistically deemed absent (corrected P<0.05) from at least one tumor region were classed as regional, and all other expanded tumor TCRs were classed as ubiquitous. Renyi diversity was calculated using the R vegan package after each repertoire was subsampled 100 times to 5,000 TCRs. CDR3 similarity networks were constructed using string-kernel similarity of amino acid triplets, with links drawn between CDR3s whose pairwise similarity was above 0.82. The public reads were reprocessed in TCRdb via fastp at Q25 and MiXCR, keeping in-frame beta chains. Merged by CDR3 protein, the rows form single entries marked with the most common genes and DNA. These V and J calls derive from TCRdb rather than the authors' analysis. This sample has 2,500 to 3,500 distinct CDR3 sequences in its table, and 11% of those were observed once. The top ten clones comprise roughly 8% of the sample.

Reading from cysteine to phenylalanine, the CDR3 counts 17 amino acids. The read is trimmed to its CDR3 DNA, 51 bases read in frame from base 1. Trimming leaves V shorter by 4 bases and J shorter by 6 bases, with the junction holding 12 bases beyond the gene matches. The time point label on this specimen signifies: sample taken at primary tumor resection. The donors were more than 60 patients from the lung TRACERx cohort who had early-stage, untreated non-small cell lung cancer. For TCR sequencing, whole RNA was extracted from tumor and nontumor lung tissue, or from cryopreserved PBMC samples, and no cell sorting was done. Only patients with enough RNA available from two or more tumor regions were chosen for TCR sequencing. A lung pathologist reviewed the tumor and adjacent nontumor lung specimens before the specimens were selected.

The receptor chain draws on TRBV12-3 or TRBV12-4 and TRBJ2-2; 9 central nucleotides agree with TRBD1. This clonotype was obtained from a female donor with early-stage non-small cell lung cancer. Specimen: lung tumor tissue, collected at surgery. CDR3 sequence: CASSSLLGTGYSGELFF. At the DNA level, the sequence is TGTGCCAGCAGTTCTCTCCTGGGGACAGGGTATTCCGGGGAGCTGTTTTTT.